The rows below give T cell receptor beta chains drawn from one sample of a study of blood T cell repertoires in COVID-19. Assay: immunoSEQ multiplex PCR; the TCRdb copy retains only in-frame clones and omits some. Of some 200,000 clones detected, approximately 83% appear once; the ten largest clones hold less than 3%. Sequenced input: peripheral blood. These receptors were taken from a human donor with acute or convalescent COVID-19. The donor label of this sample is uncertain. The CDR3 runs from the conserved cysteine through the conserved F or W. The order of the fields is D gene, CDR3 length, J gene, clone size, V gene, CDR3 DNA, CDR3 protein. D genes are given only for firm matches. A row's size may be missing; if present it is once, few, many or a size class.

d_call: TRBD1
cdr3_length: 15
j_call: TRBJ2-5
clone_size: -
v_call: TRBV30
cdr3_nt: TGTGCCTGGAGTGTGGGGACAGCCCCTCAAGGGACCCAGTACTTC
cdr3_aa: CAWSVGTAPQGTQYF

d_call: TRBD2
cdr3_length: 14
j_call: TRBJ2-5
clone_size: -
v_call: TRBV7-6
cdr3_nt: TGTGCCAGCAGCTTAGCTAGCGGGAGAGAGACCCAGTACTTC
cdr3_aa: CASSLASGRETQYF

d_call: -
cdr3_length: 15
j_call: TRBJ1-6
clone_size: -
v_call: TRBV6-1
cdr3_nt: TGTGCCAGCAGTGAAGCGTGGGGAGGTTTCTCACCCCTCCACTTT
cdr3_aa: CASSEAWGGFSPLHF

d_call: -
cdr3_length: 12
j_call: TRBJ1-2
clone_size: once
v_call: TRBV7-9
cdr3_nt: TGTGCCAGCGGCCTAGGGGAGACTGGCTACACCTTC
cdr3_aa: CASGLGETGYTF

d_call: TRBD1
cdr3_length: 13
j_call: TRBJ1-2
clone_size: -
v_call: TRBV28
cdr3_nt: TGTGCCAGCAGTCCGGACAGGGCCTATGGCTACACCTTC
cdr3_aa: CASSPDRAYGYTF

d_call: TRBD1
cdr3_length: 13
j_call: TRBJ2-7
clone_size: -
v_call: TRBV30
cdr3_nt: TGTGCCTGGAACGGGCAGGGGGTAGGTGAGCAGTACTTC
cdr3_aa: CAWNGQGVGEQYF

d_call: TRBD1
cdr3_length: 13
j_call: TRBJ2-7
clone_size: -
v_call: TRBV12-3/TRBV12-4
cdr3_nt: TGTGCCAGCAGTTTGGGACAGACCTACGAGCAGTACTTC
cdr3_aa: CASSLGQTYEQYF

d_call: -
cdr3_length: 16
j_call: TRBJ1-3
clone_size: once
v_call: TRBV30
cdr3_nt: TGTGCCTGGAGCGCCGGGAGGGGACTCTCTGGAAACACCATATATTTT
cdr3_aa: CAWSAGRGLSGNTIYF

d_call: TRBD2
cdr3_length: 13
j_call: TRBJ2-7
clone_size: -
v_call: TRBV29-1
cdr3_nt: TGCAGCGTTGAAAACACCGGGAGGCGGGAGCAGTACTTC
cdr3_aa: CSVENTGRREQYF

d_call: TRBD1
cdr3_length: 16
j_call: TRBJ1-3
clone_size: once
v_call: TRBV5-1
cdr3_nt: TGCGCCAGCAGCTTGGATCGAACAGGGGCTGGAAACACCATATATTTT
cdr3_aa: CASSLDRTGAGNTIYF

d_call: -
cdr3_length: 15
j_call: TRBJ2-1
clone_size: few
v_call: TRBV10-3
cdr3_nt: TGTGCCATCTGGCGTAAGGCGGAGGGTTACAATGAGCAGTTCTTC
cdr3_aa: CAIWRKAEGYNEQFF

d_call: TRBD1
cdr3_length: 14
j_call: TRBJ1-1
clone_size: -
v_call: TRBV5-1
cdr3_nt: TGCGCCAGCAGCCCGGGACAGGGAAACACTGAAGCTTTCTTT
cdr3_aa: CASSPGQGNTEAFF

d_call: TRBD1
cdr3_length: 17
j_call: TRBJ1-2
clone_size: -
v_call: TRBV2
cdr3_nt: TGTGCCAGCAGTGCCGTGGTGTCGGGACAGGGGGCATACGGCTACACCTTC
cdr3_aa: CASSAVVSGQGAYGYTF

d_call: -
cdr3_length: 14
j_call: TRBJ1-3
clone_size: -
v_call: TRBV19
cdr3_nt: TGTGCCAGTAGTATTGACAGCTCTGGAAACACCATATATTTT
cdr3_aa: CASSIDSSGNTIYF

d_call: -
cdr3_length: 14
j_call: TRBJ2-7
clone_size: -
v_call: TRBV9
cdr3_nt: TGTGCCAGCAAGGTTTCGGACACTACCTACGAGCAGTACTTC
cdr3_aa: CASKVSDTTYEQYF

d_call: TRBD2
cdr3_length: 15
j_call: TRBJ2-3
clone_size: once
v_call: TRBV7-9
cdr3_nt: TGTGCCAGCAGACTCAGCGGGGGCGGCCCAGATACGCAGTATTTT
cdr3_aa: CASRLSGGGPDTQYF

d_call: TRBD1
cdr3_length: 13
j_call: TRBJ1-2
clone_size: few
v_call: TRBV19
cdr3_nt: TGTGCCAGTATGCGGGGACAGGGGGGCGGCTACACCTTC
cdr3_aa: CASMRGQGGGYTF

d_call: TRBD1
cdr3_length: 14
j_call: TRBJ2-7
clone_size: -
v_call: TRBV18
cdr3_nt: TGTGCCAGCTCTCCAGACAGGGGACTCTACGAGCAGTACTTC
cdr3_aa: CASSPDRGLYEQYF

d_call: TRBD2
cdr3_length: 15
j_call: TRBJ2-3
clone_size: -
v_call: TRBV6-5
cdr3_nt: TGTGCCAGCAGTCGCATAGCGGGAGTCAAGGATACGCAGTATTTT
cdr3_aa: CASSRIAGVKDTQYF

d_call: -
cdr3_length: 14
j_call: TRBJ1-4
clone_size: -
v_call: TRBV29-1
cdr3_nt: TGCAGCGTTGCCGTTAGCGTAGCTAATGAAAAACTGTTTTTT
cdr3_aa: CSVAVSVANEKLFF

d_call: -
cdr3_length: 12
j_call: TRBJ1-3
clone_size: -
v_call: TRBV29-1
cdr3_nt: TGCAGCGTCGACGAAGGGGGGGACACCATATATTTT
cdr3_aa: CSVDEGGDTIYF

d_call: -
cdr3_length: 15
j_call: TRBJ2-3
clone_size: -
v_call: TRBV7-7
cdr3_nt: TGTGCCAGCACCCCCATAGATACTAGCACAGATACGCAGTATTTT
cdr3_aa: CASTPIDTSTDTQYF

d_call: -
cdr3_length: 12
j_call: TRBJ2-3
clone_size: -
v_call: TRBV30
cdr3_nt: TGTGCCCGGGACTCCCGCACAGATACGCAGTATTTT
cdr3_aa: CARDSRTDTQYF

d_call: TRBD1
cdr3_length: 16
j_call: TRBJ1-3
clone_size: -
v_call: TRBV30
cdr3_nt: TGTGCCTGGAGTGAAGGGACAGCTTACTCTGGAAACACCATATATTTT
cdr3_aa: CAWSEGTAYSGNTIYF

d_call: -
cdr3_length: 11
j_call: TRBJ2-3
clone_size: -
v_call: TRBV29-1
cdr3_nt: TGCAGCGTTCGGCGGTCAGATACGCAGTATTTT
cdr3_aa: CSVRRSDTQYF

d_call: -
cdr3_length: 15
j_call: TRBJ1-1
clone_size: -
v_call: TRBV13
cdr3_nt: TGTGCCAGCAGCTTCAATACAGGAGTGAACACTGAAGCTTTCTTT
cdr3_aa: CASSFNTGVNTEAFF

d_call: -
cdr3_length: 14
j_call: TRBJ2-1
clone_size: -
v_call: TRBV6-5
cdr3_nt: TGTGCCAGCACTCTGACTAGGGCCTATTCTGAGCAGTTCTTC
cdr3_aa: CASTLTRAYSEQFF

d_call: -
cdr3_length: 14
j_call: TRBJ2-5
clone_size: -
v_call: TRBV14
cdr3_nt: TGTGCCAGCAGCCAAGGGCTGATCCAAGAGACCCAGTACTTC
cdr3_aa: CASSQGLIQETQYF

d_call: -
cdr3_length: 15
j_call: TRBJ2-3
clone_size: -
v_call: TRBV7-2
cdr3_nt: TGTGCCAGCAGCTTATTCGCTCTACCCACAGATACGCAGTATTTT
cdr3_aa: CASSLFALPTDTQYF

d_call: TRBD1
cdr3_length: 17
j_call: TRBJ2-6
clone_size: -
v_call: TRBV7-8
cdr3_nt: TGTGCCAGCAGCTTAAGACAGGGGGCTGGAGGGGCCAACGTCCTGACTTTC
cdr3_aa: CASSLRQGAGGANVLTF

d_call: -
cdr3_length: 14
j_call: TRBJ1-5
clone_size: -
v_call: TRBV6-1
cdr3_nt: TGTGCCAGCAGTGAAGCAGCTAGCAATCAGCCCCAGCATTTT
cdr3_aa: CASSEAASNQPQHF

d_call: -
cdr3_length: 12
j_call: TRBJ1-2
clone_size: -
v_call: TRBV28
cdr3_nt: TGTGCCAGCCTGGAGGGGATTGGTGGCTACACCTTC
cdr3_aa: CASLEGIGGYTF